A selection of T cell receptor beta chains follows, all from one sample in a study of blood T cell repertoires in COVID-19. Here immunoSEQ multiplex PCR was the method, and the copy in TCRdb shows in-frame clones only, minus some. The sample yields approximately 160,000 clones, approximately 83% seen once. Sequenced input: peripheral blood. The receptors come from a woman aged 55-69 years with acute or convalescent COVID-19. The CDR3 runs from the conserved cysteine through the conserved F or W. The D gene is left open where the match is weak. Part of the rows lack a size; the others show once, few, many or a class for expanded clones.

d_call j_call clone_size v_call cdr3_aa cdr3_nt
. TRBJ2-2 many TRBV6-5 CASKGTSNTGELFF TGTGCCAGCAAAGGGACTTCGAACACCGGGGAGCTGTTTTTT
TRBD1 TRBJ1-2 once TRBV3-1/TRBV3-2 CASSFPGTGAIYGYTF TGTGCCAGCAGCTTCCCGGGGACAGGTGCGATCTATGGCTACACCTTC
. TRBJ2-3 . TRBV6-5 CASSSLGLGADTQYF TGTGCCAGCAGTTCCTTAGGACTGGGCGCAGATACGCAGTATTTT
. TRBJ1-2 . TRBV5-1 CASSPTEANYGYTF TGCGCCAGCAGTCCGACAGAAGCAAACTATGGCTACACCTTC
TRBD1 TRBJ1-1 few TRBV24-1 CATSGPTGIEAFF TGTGCCACCAGTGGCCCGACAGGGATTGAAGCTTTCTTT
TRBD1 TRBJ2-1 . TRBV3-1/TRBV3-2 CASSRLGGTGLNEQFF TGTGCCAGCAGCCGGTTAGGGGGGACAGGGCTCAATGAGCAGTTCTTC
TRBD2 TRBJ2-1 . TRBV5-1 CASSPWTSGGAGNEQFF TGCGCCAGCAGCCCTTGGACTAGCGGGGGGGCAGGGAATGAGCAGTTCTTC
TRBD1 TRBJ1-5 . TRBV5-4 CASSLGGQGDNQPQHF TGTGCCAGCAGCTTGGGAGGGCAGGGGGACAATCAGCCCCAGCATTTT
TRBD2 TRBJ2-5 . TRBV5-1 CASSSEGGVDVKYF TGCGCCAGCAGCTCTGAGGGAGGGGTTGACGTAAAGTACTTC
. TRBJ1-2 . TRBV7-2 CASSLPSTDRGYTF TGTGCCAGCAGCTTACCGTCGACAGATAGAGGATACACCTTC
TRBD1 TRBJ1-6 . TRBV27 CASSFPGQGSPLHF TGTGCCAGCAGTTTCCCCGGACAGGGCTCACCCCTCCACTTT
TRBD2 TRBJ2-3 . TRBV7-6 CASSRRRAGGRTDTQYF TGTGCCAGCAGCCGAAGAAGGGCGGGGGGCCGCACAGATACGCAGTATTTT
. TRBJ2-2 . TRBV5-1 CASSLDPGANTGELFF TGCGCCAGCAGCTTGGATCCGGGTGCAAACACCGGGGAGCTGTTTTTT
. TRBJ2-1 once TRBV3-1/TRBV3-2 CASSPDSYNEQFF TGTGCCAGCAGCCCGGACAGCTACAATGAGCAGTTCTTC
. TRBJ1-2 . TRBV7-9 CASSQDTANYGYTF TGTGCCAGCAGCCAGGACACAGCTAACTATGGCTACACCTTC
TRBD2 TRBJ2-5 . TRBV30 CAWKKGKVAGGQETQYF TGTGCCTGGAAAAAGGGCAAGGTAGCGGGGGGGCAAGAGACCCAGTACTTC
TRBD1 TRBJ2-1 . TRBV5-1 CASSLDGTGAYNEQFF TGCGCCAGCAGCTTGGACGGGACAGGGGCCTACAATGAGCAGTTCTTC
. TRBJ1-4 . TRBV6-5 CASSSPGGLTNEKLFF TGTGCCAGCAGTTCGCCTGGTGGGCTCACTAATGAAAAACTGTTTTTT
TRBD2 TRBJ2-1 . TRBV15 CATSRGRGGGDEQFF TGTGCCACCAGCAGAGGACGGGGGGGCGGGGATGAGCAGTTCTTC
. TRBJ2-7 . TRBV14 CASSQELYRAHEQYF TGTGCCAGCAGCCAAGAATTGTACAGGGCCCACGAGCAGTACTTC